This is a list of T cell receptor beta chains from one sample in a study of OX40 agonist ivuxolimab in advanced cancers. The data were produced by immunoSEQ multiplex PCR, yet TCRdb's version contains in-frame clones alone and is incomplete. In the table there are tens of thousands of clones, nearly 90% of which are singletons. The input for sequencing was CD4+ or CD8+ T cells sorted from blood, taken in a trial of the OX40 agonist ivuxolimab. The source of these receptors is an adult with an advanced solid tumor such as melanoma, head and neck, liver or kidney cancer. The CDR3 runs from the conserved cysteine through the conserved F or W. The D gene is left open where the match is weak. Rows may omit the clone size; those that give it use once, few, many or a size class.

>NA|TRBV7-2|TRBJ2-5|TRBD2|14
CASRLAGGGETQYF
TGTGCCAGCAGACTAGCGGGAGGGGGGGAGACCCAGTACTTC
>NA|TRBV6-4|TRBJ1-1|NA|15
CASRPEWLAGTEAFF
TGTGCCAGCAGACCCGAATGGTTGGCGGGCACTGAAGCTTTCTTT
>few|TRBV6-1|TRBJ2-1|NA|14
CASTARGAGNEQFF
TGTGCCAGCACCGCACGGGGGGCGGGTAATGAGCAGTTCTTC
>NA|TRBV4-1|TRBJ1-2|TRBD1|14
CASSLPTGNYGYTF
TGCGCCAGCAGCCTACCGACAGGGAACTATGGCTACACCTTC
>once|TRBV19|TRBJ1-2|TRBD1|13
CATSHDRDYGYTF
TGTGCCACCTCGCACGACAGGGACTATGGCTACACCTTC
>NA|TRBV6-5|TRBJ1-6|NA|12
CASSYPSSPLHF
TGTGCCAGCAGTTACCCCTCTTCACCCCTCCACTTT
>NA|TRBV9|TRBJ2-1|NA|15
CASSVGGINYNEQFF
TGTGCCAGCAGCGTAGGCGGGATCAACTACAATGAGCAGTTCTTC
>few|TRBV11-3|TRBJ2-1|NA|15
CASSLGLATYNEQFF
TGTGCCAGCAGCTTAGGTCTAGCGACCTACAATGAGCAGTTCTTC
>NA|TRBV5-7|TRBJ1-5|NA|15
CASRKTGPGNQPQHF
TGTGCCAGCAGAAAGACAGGACCGGGGAATCAGCCCCAGCATTTT
>NA|TRBV13|TRBJ1-2|NA|15
CASSLGPASNYGYTF
TGTGCCAGCAGCTTAGGTCCGGCTAGCAACTATGGCTACACCTTC
>once|TRBV4-3|TRBJ2-1|TRBD1|17
CASSQDLPGQEYNEQFF
TGCGCCAGCAGCCAAGACCTTCCGGGACAGGAGTACAATGAGCAGTTCTTC
>NA|TRBV11-2|TRBJ2-1|NA|14
CASSLVEGQGVQFF
TGTGCCAGCAGCTTAGTTGAAGGGCAGGGCGTGCAGTTCTTC
>NA|TRBV28|TRBJ2-1|NA|17
CASSFPKKTSLVNEQFF
TGTGCCAGCAGTTTCCCCAAAAAAACTAGTTTAGTCAATGAGCAGTTCTTC
>NA|TRBV10-3|TRBJ2-7|TRBD1|16
CAISGRSGQGPSEQYF
TGTGCCATCAGTGGAAGGTCAGGACAGGGGCCATCCGAGCAGTACTTC
>NA|TRBV5-1|TRBJ2-1|NA|11
CASSFTTEQFF
TGCGCCAGCAGCTTTACCACAGAGCAGTTCTTC
>NA|TRBV7-2|TRBJ2-3|NA|13
CASSLVVTDTQYF
TGTGCCAGCAGCTTAGTGGTCACAGATACGCAGTATTTT
>NA|TRBV4-1|TRBJ2-1|TRBD2|15
CASSQVSGLAYEQFF
TGCGCCAGCAGCCAAGTCTCGGGACTAGCCTATGAGCAGTTCTTC
>NA|TRBV2|TRBJ2-2|TRBD1|16
CASSAKRDRNTGELFF
TGTGCCAGCAGTGCGAAACGGGACAGGAACACCGGGGAGCTGTTTTTT
>NA|TRBV7-8|TRBJ2-1|TRBD2|16
CASSFLAGVGYNEQFF
TGTGCCAGCAGCTTTCTAGCGGGAGTGGGCTACAATGAGCAGTTCTTC
>once|TRBV7-8|TRBJ1-2|TRBD1|13
CASSLGQGYGYTF
TGTGCCAGCAGCTTGGGACAGGGCTATGGCTACACCTTC
>NA|TRBV7-9|TRBJ1-4|TRBD1|15
CASSLGGTGYEKLFF
TGTGCCAGCAGCTTAGGCGGGACAGGGTACGAAAAACTGTTTTTT
>NA|TRBV5-8|TRBJ1-3|NA|16
CASSFAVAPSGNTIYF
TGTGCCAGCAGCTTCGCAGTTGCACCTTCTGGAAACACCATATATTTT
>NA|TRBV7-2|TRBJ2-1|TRBD2|17
CASSFDRISGSVNEQFF
TGTGCCAGCAGCTTCGATCGAATTAGCGGGAGCGTCAATGAGCAGTTCTTC
>NA|TRBV7-7|TRBJ2-5|TRBD2|14
CASSPGTSQETQYF
TGTGCCAGCAGCCCCGGGACTAGCCAAGAGACCCAGTACTTC
>NA|TRBV7-9|TRBJ1-4|NA|14
CASRAATGGEKLFF
TGTGCCAGCAGAGCCGCGACGGGCGGTGAAAAACTGTTTTTT
>NA|TRBV18|TRBJ2-1|TRBD2|15
CASSIASGSGNEQFF
TGTGCCAGCTCAATAGCTAGCGGGAGTGGGAATGAGCAGTTCTTC
>NA|TRBV11-3|TRBJ2-3|TRBD1|15
CASSLVGQGADTQYF
TGTGCCAGCAGCTTAGTTGGGCAGGGGGCAGATACGCAGTATTTT
>NA|TRBV6-5|TRBJ2-7|NA|15
CASSYGSLSSYEQYF
TGTGCCAGCAGTTATGGATCCCTAAGCTCCTACGAGCAGTACTTC
>NA|TRBV28|TRBJ2-3|NA|16
CASSPPLGPSTDTQYF
TGTGCCAGCAGTCCGCCACTGGGCCCTAGCACAGATACGCAGTATTTT
>NA|TRBV6-1|TRBJ2-7|TRBD2|15
CASSEDLAGAYEQYF
TGTGCCAGCAGTGAAGACCTAGCGGGAGCCTACGAGCAGTACTTC
>NA|TRBV7-2|TRBJ2-7|TRBD2|15
CASSFSSGLSYEQYF
TGTGCCAGCAGCTTTAGTAGCGGGCTTTCCTACGAGCAGTACTTC
>NA|TRBV27|TRBJ2-7|TRBD1|13
CASAKSRGLEQYF
TGTGCCAGCGCGAAGTCCAGGGGGCTGGAGCAGTACTTC
>NA|TRBV18|TRBJ2-7|NA|14
CASSISSTPYEQYF
TGTGCCAGCTCAATTAGTAGTACCCCCTACGAGCAGTACTTC
>NA|TRBV5-1|TRBJ2-5|TRBD1|14
CASSSGTVQETQYF
TGCGCCAGCAGCTCGGGGACAGTCCAAGAGACCCAGTACTTC
>NA|TRBV19|TRBJ1-5|TRBD1|15
CASGIQGTPNQPQHF
TGTGCCAGTGGAATACAGGGGACCCCCAATCAGCCCCAGCATTTT
>few|TRBV6-5|TRBJ2-3|NA|12
CASSSRGDTQYF
TGTGCCAGCAGTTCCCGGGGGGATACGCAGTATTTT
>NA|TRBV13|TRBJ2-1|TRBD2|15
CASRPSGKANNEQFF
TGTGCCAGCAGACCTAGCGGGAAGGCCAATAATGAGCAGTTCTTC
>NA|TRBV4-3|TRBJ2-5|TRBD1|15
CASSQVRQGWETQYF
TGCGCCAGCAGCCAAGTCCGACAGGGTTGGGAGACCCAGTACTTC
>NA|TRBV6-4|TRBJ1-1|NA|16
CASSDSVSGGSTEAFF
TGTGCCAGCAGTGACTCGGTATCGGGGGGTAGCACTGAAGCTTTCTTT
>NA|TRBV5-1|TRBJ2-7|NA|15
CASSLGAGGPYEQYF
TGCGCCAGCAGCTTGGGGGCGGGCGGACCCTACGAGCAGTACTTC
>NA|TRBV6-6|TRBJ1-5|TRBD1|14
CASSPQGVGQPQHF
TGTGCCAGCAGTCCTCAGGGGGTTGGTCAGCCCCAGCATTTT
>NA|TRBV28|TRBJ1-5|NA|14
CASTSGPGNQPQHF
TGTGCCAGCACCTCTGGGCCGGGCAATCAGCCCCAGCATTTT